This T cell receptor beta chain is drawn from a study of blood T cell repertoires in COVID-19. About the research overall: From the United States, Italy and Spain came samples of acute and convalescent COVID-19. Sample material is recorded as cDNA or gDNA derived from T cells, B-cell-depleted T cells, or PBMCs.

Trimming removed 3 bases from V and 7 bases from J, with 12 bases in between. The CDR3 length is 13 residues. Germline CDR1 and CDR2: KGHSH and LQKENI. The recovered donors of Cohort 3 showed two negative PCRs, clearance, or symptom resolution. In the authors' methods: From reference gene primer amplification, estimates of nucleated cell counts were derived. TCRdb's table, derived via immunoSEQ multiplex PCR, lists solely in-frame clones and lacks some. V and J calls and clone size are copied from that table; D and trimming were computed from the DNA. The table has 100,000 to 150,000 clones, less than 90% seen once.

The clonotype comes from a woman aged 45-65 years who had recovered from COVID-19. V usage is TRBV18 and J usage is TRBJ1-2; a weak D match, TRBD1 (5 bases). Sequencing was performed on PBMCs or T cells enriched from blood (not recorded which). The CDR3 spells CASSPVGALGYTF. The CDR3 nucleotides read TGTGCCAGCTCACCGGTAGGGGCACTTGGCTACACCTTC.